This TCR beta chain emerged from a study of CD8+ T cells in alopecia areata. Study in general: Treated patients received oral tofacitinib, 5 to 10 mg twice daily.

Regarding treatment: oral pan-JAK inhibitor, 5-10 mg twice daily. From alopecia areata patients, lesional scalp punch biopsies and peripheral blood were collected. Overall study results and limits: A large proportion of expanded lesional clones were detected persisting in scalp and blood during tofacitinib. Affected scalp, especially in alopecia totalis/universalis, had a higher clonality than normal scalp did.

CDR3 size: 13 residues. The germline V gene encodes CDR1 SGHRS and CDR2 YFSETQ. V lost 5 bases and J lost 5, with 13 bases in between. Worth noting for this clone: Its matching antigen is unknown.

Extracted from the samples, RNA was reverse transcribed into cDNA to serve as the sequencing template. Using immunoSEQ multiplex PCR, the repertoire was profiled, and TCRdb retains in-frame clones only, with some absent. The table shows roughly 200,000 clones, with 60% to 70% occurring only once. The chain is built from TRBV5-1 and TRBJ2-5; D gene unclear. The material was CD4+ T cells sorted from blood, obtained at week 4, from a patient treated with tofacitinib. The receptor comes from a human donor with alopecia areata. The CDR3 spells CASRFPGAETQYF. The CDR3 coding sequence is TGCGCCAGCAGGTTTCCAGGAGCCGAGACCCAGTACTTC.